This is a list of T cell receptor beta chains from one sample in a study of CD8 T cells in ankylosing spondylitis. TCRdb called the 5' RACE reads again in MiXCR, with one record for every CDR3 protein. The repertoire holds about 450,000 distinct CDR3 sequences, roughly a quarter seen once, with about 0.9% in the top ten. Sample: blood, either unsorted or a sorted T cell fraction (not recorded which). The receptors were gathered from a male donor with ankylosing spondylitis. Each CDR3 is given with its conserved first and last residue. The order of the fields is CDR3 DNA, CDR3 protein, D gene, J gene, clone size, V gene. D genes are given only for firm matches. Clone size is stated in some rows and not others, as once, few, many or a class when expanded.

TGTGCCAGCAGCCAAGACAGTCTCTCTGGAAACACCATATATTTT CASSQDSLSGNTIYF - TRBJ1-3 - TRBV4-2
TGCGCCAGCAGTTCCGGGACAACGAGTTCACCCCTCCACTTT CASSSGTTSSPLHF - TRBJ1-6 once TRBV10-2
TGTGCCAGCAGCTTAGGGTCCCAGGGGGCCCAATTAAACAATGAGCAGTTCTTC CASSLGSQGAQLNNEQFF TRBD1 TRBJ2-1 - TRBV11-2
TGTGCCAGCAGTGTTCTCGGGCTCGGGGCCACTGAAGCTTTCTTT CASSVLGLGATEAFF - TRBJ1-1 - TRBV2
TGTGCCAGCAGCTTAGATGCAGCTGGGGCAGTGAGCGTTTTT CASSLDAAGAVSVF - TRBJ2-3 - TRBV7-9
TGTGCCAGCAGCTTTACGGGGGGACCCTACAATGAGCAGTTCTTC CASSFTGGPYNEQFF TRBD2 TRBJ2-1 few TRBV5-6
TGCGCCAGCAGCTTGGACAGGCGATACAATGAGCAGTTCTTC CASSLDRRYNEQFF - TRBJ2-1 - TRBV5-1
TGCAGTGCTCCTGGGACTAGCGGGGGGATGGATACGCAGTATTTT CSAPGTSGGMDTQYF TRBD2 TRBJ2-3 once TRBV20-1
TGTGCCAGCAGCCGACCCTCGGGACTAGGCACCACCCAGTACTTC CASSRPSGLGTTQYF TRBD2 TRBJ2-5 - TRBV5-5
TGCGCCAGCAGCACTGGGGATCCGGAGGAGACCCAGTACTTC CASSTGDPEETQYF - TRBJ2-5 - TRBV5-1
TGCGCCAGCAGCTTGGAAATTTCCCTAAGGACAGGGAACGGCTACACCTTC CASSLEISLRTGNGYTF TRBD1 TRBJ1-2 few TRBV5-1
TGTGCCAGCAGCTTAGATGAGGGCACAGATACGCAGTATTTT CASSLDEGTDTQYF - TRBJ2-3 - TRBV7-9
TGCGCCAGCAACCCGGGACAGGTTCAGGGGACTGAAGCTTTCTTT CASNPGQVQGTEAFF TRBD1 TRBJ1-1 - TRBV5-1
TGTGCCAGCAGCCAAGCGTCCCCCAGCCTCTACAATGAGCAGTTCTTC CASSQASPSLYNEQFF - TRBJ2-1 - TRBV3-1
TGTGCCAGCAGCTTAGGGACTAGCGGGAGCGAGCAGTACTTC CASSLGTSGSEQYF TRBD2 TRBJ2-7 - TRBV7-9
TGTGCCAGCAGTCCCCGGGCCAGGGAGGACACCGGGGAGCTGTTTTTT CASSPRAREDTGELFF - TRBJ2-2 - TRBV12-3/TRBV12-4
TGTGCCAGCAGTTCGGAAAGGGCAGGCACTGAAGCTTTCTTT CASSSERAGTEAFF - TRBJ1-1 - TRBV12-3/TRBV12-4
TGCAGCGTCACAACGGGGACAGGGGGCTTCAACGAGCAGTACTTC CSVTTGTGGFNEQYF TRBD1 TRBJ2-7 - TRBV29-1
TGCGCCAGCAGCGTTTCGGACGATGAGCAGTTCTTC CASSVSDDEQFF - TRBJ2-1 - TRBV5-1
TGTGCCAGCAGCTTGGGGGCAACTAATGAAAAACTGTTTTTT CASSLGATNEKLFF - TRBJ1-4 many TRBV5-1
TGTGCCAGCAGCTTAGTAGCAGGATCCGATGAAAAACTGTTTTTT CASSLVAGSDEKLFF - TRBJ1-4 - TRBV7-2
TGTGCCGCCAGCCACTGGGACAACACCGGGGAGCTGTTTTTT CAASHWDNTGELFF - TRBJ2-2 once TRBV30
TGTGCCACCAGTGATGGACAGGTCGCAACTAATGAAAAACTGTTTTTT CATSDGQVATNEKLFF TRBD1 TRBJ1-4 - TRBV24-1
TGTGCCATCAGTGAGTCTGGGGACAGGGGAAACTATGGCTACACCTTC CAISESGDRGNYGYTF TRBD1 TRBJ1-2 few TRBV10-3
TGTGCCAGCAGCTACGACAGGAACCAAGAGACCCAGTACTTC CASSYDRNQETQYF - TRBJ2-5 few TRBV5-6
TGCAGCGTTGGGGACTTCCCGGAGCAGTTCTTC CSVGDFPEQFF - TRBJ2-1 - TRBV29-1
TGTGCCAGCAGCTTAGTATCATGGACCGGGGAGCTGTTTTTT CASSLVSWTGELFF - TRBJ2-2 few TRBV5-8